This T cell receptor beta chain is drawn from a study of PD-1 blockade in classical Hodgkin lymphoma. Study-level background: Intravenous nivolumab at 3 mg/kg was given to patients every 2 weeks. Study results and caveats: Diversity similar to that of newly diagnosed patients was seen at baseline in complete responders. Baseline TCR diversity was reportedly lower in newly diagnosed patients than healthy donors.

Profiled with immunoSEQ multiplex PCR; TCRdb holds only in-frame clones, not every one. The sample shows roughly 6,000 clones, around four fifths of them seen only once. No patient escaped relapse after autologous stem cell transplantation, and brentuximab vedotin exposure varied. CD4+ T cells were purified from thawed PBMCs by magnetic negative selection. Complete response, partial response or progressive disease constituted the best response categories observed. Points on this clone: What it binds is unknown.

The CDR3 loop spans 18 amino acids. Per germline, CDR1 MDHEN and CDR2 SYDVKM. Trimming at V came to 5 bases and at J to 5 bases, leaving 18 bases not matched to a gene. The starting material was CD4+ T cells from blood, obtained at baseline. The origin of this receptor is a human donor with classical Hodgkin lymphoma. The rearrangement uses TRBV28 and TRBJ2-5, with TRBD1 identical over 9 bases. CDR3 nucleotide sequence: TGTGCCAGCAGTCCCCGTGGGACAGGGAGGGCCCCACGTGAGACCCAGTACTTC. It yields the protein CASSPRGTGRAPRETQYF.